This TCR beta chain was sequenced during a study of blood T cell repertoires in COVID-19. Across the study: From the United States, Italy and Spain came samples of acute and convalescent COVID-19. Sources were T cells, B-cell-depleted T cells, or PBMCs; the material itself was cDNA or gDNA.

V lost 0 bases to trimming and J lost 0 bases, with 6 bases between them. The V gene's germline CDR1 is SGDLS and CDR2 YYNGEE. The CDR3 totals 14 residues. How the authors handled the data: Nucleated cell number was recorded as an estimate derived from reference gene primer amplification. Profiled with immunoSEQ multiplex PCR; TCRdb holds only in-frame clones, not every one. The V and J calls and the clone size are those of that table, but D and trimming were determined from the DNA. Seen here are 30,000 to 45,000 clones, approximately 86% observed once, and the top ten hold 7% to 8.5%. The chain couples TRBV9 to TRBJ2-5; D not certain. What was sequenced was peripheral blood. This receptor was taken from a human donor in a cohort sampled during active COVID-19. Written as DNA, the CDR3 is TGTGCCAGCAGCGTAGACGGGTACCAAGAGACCCAGTACTTC. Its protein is CASSVDGYQETQYF.